This T cell receptor beta chain stems from a study of T-cell memory formation after mild COVID-19. General study points: Specificity for SARS-CoV-2 was not confirmed among the second-wave clones peaking on day 37. A subset of responding clones appeared in pre-infection memory, suggesting cross-reactive memory joined. Later expanders leaned toward CD4+, whereas clones contracting from day 15 to 85 were balanced CD4/CD8.

For this clonotype: Antigen: not known.

5'RACE primed at constant segments yielded TCR alpha and TCR beta cDNA libraries bearing sample barcodes and UMIs. TCRdb called the 5' RACE reads again in MiXCR, with one record for every CDR3 protein. This sample has over 500,000 distinct CDR3 sequences, with roughly 17% found just once. The V end lost 5 bases, the J end lost 10 bases, and 12 bases lay between the germline ends. Germline assignment: CDR1 SGHTA and CDR2 FQGTGA. The CDR3 length is 12 residues. The chain joins TRBV7-3 to TRBJ2-1; D not certain. Sequences were obtained from PBMCs or a T cell subset sorted from them (not recorded which). The source is an adult woman who had mild COVID-19 (a few samples of this study predate the infection). Cell type and time point are not known. CDR3: CASSPTGIEQFF. CDR3 nucleotides: TGTGCCAGCAGCCCTACCGGTATAGAGCAGTTCTTC.